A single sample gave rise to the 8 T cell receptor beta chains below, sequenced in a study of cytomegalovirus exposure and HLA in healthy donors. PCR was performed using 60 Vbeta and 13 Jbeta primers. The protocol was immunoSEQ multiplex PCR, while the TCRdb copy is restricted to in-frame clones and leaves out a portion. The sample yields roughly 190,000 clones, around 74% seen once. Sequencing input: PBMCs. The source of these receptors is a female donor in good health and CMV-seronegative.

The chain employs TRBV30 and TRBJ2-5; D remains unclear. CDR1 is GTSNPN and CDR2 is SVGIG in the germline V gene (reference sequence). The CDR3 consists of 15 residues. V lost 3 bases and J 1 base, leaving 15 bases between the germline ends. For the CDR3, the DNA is TGTGCCTGGAGCCCGATCTGGCCCTTCCAAGAGACCCAGTACTTC. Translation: CAWSPIWPFQETQYF.

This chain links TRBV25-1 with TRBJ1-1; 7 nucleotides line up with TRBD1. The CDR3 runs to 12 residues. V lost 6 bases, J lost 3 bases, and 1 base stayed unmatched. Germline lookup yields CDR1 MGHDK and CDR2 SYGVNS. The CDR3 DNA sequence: TGTGCCAGCAGACAGGGGTACACTGAAGCTTTCTTT. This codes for CASRQGYTEAFF. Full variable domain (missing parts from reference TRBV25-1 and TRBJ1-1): EADIYQTPRYLVIGTGKKITLECSQTMGHDKMYWYQQDPGMELHLIHYSYGVNSTEKGDLSSESTVSRIRTEHFPLTLESARPSHTSQYLCASRQGYTEAFFGQGTRLTVV.

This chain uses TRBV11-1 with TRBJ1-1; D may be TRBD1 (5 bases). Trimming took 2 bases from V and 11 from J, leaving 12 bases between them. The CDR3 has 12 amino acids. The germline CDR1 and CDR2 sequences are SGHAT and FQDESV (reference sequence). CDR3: CASSLRTGGAFF. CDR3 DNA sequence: TGTGCCAGCAGCTTAAGAACAGGCGGCGCTTTCTTT.

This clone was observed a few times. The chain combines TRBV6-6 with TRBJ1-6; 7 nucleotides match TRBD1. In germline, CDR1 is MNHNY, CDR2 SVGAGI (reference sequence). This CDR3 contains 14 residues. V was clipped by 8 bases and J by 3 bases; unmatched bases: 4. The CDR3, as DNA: TGTGCCAGCGCTCGGGACAGCTATAATTCACCCCTCCACTTT. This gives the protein CASARDSYNSPLHF.

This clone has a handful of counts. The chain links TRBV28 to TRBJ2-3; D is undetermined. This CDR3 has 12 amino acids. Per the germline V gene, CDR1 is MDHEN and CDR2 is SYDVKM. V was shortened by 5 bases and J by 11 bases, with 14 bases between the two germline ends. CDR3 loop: CASSPGRLRQYF. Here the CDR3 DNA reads TGTGCCAGCAGTCCTGGCCGCCTCCGGCAGTATTTT.

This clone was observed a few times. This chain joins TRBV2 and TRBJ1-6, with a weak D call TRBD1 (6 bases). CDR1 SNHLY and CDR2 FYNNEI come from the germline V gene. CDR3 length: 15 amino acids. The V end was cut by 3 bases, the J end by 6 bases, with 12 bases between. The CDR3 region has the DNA TGTGCCAGCAGTGATCTGGACAGCCTTAATTCACCCCTCCACTTT. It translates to CASSDLDSLNSPLHF.

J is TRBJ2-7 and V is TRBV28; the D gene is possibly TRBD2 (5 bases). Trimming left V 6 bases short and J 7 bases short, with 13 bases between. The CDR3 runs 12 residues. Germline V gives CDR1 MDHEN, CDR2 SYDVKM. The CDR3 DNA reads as TGTGCCAGCAGGCCCCGGACGGGAGAGCAGTACTTC. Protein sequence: CASRPRTGEQYF.

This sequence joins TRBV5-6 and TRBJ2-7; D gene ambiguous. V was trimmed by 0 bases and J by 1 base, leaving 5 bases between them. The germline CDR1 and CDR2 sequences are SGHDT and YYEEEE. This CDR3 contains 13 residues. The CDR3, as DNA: TGTGCCAGCAGCTTGGACAGATCCTACGAGCAGTACTTC. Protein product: CASSLDRSYEQYF.